These T cell receptor beta chains were read from a single sample in a study of blood T cell repertoires in COVID-19. Assay: immunoSEQ multiplex PCR; the TCRdb copy retains only in-frame clones and omits some. Altogether 55,000 to 90,000 clones are present, 86% being singletons, with the ten largest covering less than 15%. What was sequenced was peripheral blood. These receptors all come from a woman aged 55-70 years with acute or convalescent COVID-19. The conserved cysteine and the conserved F or W are not part of the CDR3 here. The order of the fields is CDR3 protein, J gene, V gene.

ASSLEKGQIYGYT | TRBJ1-2 | TRBV7-2
ASSSPLTDTQY | TRBJ2-3 | TRBV5-5
ASSRGYNEQF | TRBJ2-1 | TRBV3-1/TRBV3-2
ASSSRTGGSPLH | TRBJ1-6 | TRBV11-2
ASSVRVTQGEQY | TRBJ2-7 | TRBV9
ASSQVWNTGELF | TRBJ2-2 | TRBV3-1/TRBV3-2
ASSVDRSNYGYT | TRBJ1-2 | TRBV9
ASSASRSGANVLT | TRBJ2-6 | TRBV2
ASGFSGTGKHEQY | TRBJ2-7 | TRBV28
ASSPLTIWTEAF | TRBJ1-1 | TRBV7-2
ASSEAPGTEQYNYGYT | TRBJ1-2 | TRBV6-1
ASSYGGLSYNEQF | TRBJ2-1 | TRBV7-9
ASSTQGTGELF | TRBJ2-2 | TRBV5-6
ASSPSGAGELF | TRBJ2-2 | TRBV7-3
ASSEAWGTGSYEQY | TRBJ2-7 | TRBV6-1
ASSFQGNQETQY | TRBJ2-5 | TRBV7-2
ASSIAASGGYDEQF | TRBJ2-1 | TRBV19
ASSPNGLGADTQY | TRBJ2-3 | TRBV5-5
ASSLNSWGPLDEQF | TRBJ2-1 | TRBV7-3
ASSYGASYQPQH | TRBJ1-5 | TRBV6-6
ASSPTSGVTDTQY | TRBJ2-3 | TRBV28
ASSIDRAGEKLF | TRBJ1-4 | TRBV5-1
ASSPPGSGGYNEQF | TRBJ2-1 | TRBV18
ASSWTVMPETQY | TRBJ2-5 | TRBV3-1/TRBV3-2
ASSLQGGSNQPQH | TRBJ1-5 | TRBV19
ASSDYWATVLEPVTQY | TRBJ2-5 | TRBV6-2/TRBV6-3
ASSPDRGVTEAF | TRBJ1-1 | TRBV6-6
ASSPSRVDRGRETQY | TRBJ2-5 | TRBV14